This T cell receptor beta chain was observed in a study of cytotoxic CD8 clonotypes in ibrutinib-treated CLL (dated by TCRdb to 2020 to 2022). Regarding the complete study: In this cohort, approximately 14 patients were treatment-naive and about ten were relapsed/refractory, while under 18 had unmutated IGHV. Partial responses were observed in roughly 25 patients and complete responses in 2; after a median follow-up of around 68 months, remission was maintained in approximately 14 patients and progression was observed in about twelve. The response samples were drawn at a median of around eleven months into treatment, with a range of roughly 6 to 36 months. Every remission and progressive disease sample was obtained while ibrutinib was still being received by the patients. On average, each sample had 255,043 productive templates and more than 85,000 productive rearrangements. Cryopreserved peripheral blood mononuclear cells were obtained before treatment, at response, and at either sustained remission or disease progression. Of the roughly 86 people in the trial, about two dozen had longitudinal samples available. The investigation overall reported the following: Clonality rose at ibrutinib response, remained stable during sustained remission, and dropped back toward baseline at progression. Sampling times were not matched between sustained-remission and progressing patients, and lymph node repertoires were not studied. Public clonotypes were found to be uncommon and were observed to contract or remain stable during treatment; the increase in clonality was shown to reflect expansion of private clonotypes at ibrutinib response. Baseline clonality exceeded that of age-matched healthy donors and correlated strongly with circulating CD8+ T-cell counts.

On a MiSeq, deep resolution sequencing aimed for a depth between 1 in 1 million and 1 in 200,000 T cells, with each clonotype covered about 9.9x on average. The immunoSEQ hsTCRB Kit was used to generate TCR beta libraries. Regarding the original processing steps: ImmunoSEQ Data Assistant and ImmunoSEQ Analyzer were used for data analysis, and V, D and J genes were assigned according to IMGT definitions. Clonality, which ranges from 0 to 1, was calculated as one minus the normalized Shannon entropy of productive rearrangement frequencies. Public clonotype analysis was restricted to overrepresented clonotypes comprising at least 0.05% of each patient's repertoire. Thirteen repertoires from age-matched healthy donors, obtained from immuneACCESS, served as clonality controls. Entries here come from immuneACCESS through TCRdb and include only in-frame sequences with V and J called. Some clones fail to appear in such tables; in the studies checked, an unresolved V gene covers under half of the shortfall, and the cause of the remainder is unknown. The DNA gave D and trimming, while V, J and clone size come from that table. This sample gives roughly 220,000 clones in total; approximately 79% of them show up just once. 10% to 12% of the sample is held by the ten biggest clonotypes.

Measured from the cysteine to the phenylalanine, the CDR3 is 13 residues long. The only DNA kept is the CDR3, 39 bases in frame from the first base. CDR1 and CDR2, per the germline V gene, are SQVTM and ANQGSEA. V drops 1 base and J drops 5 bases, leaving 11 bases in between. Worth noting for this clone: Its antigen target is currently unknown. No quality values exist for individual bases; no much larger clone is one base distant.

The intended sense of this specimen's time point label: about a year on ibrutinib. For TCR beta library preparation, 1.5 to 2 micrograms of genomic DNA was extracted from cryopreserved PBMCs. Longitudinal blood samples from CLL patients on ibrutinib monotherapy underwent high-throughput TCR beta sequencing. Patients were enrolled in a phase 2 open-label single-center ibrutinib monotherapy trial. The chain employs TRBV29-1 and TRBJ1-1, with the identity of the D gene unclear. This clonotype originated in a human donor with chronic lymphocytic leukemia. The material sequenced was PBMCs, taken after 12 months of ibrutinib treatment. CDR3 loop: CSVEGQDGTEAFF. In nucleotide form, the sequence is TGCAGCGTTGAAGGACAAGACGGGACTGAAGCTTTCTTT.